This entry lists 13 T cell receptor beta chains sequenced from one sample in a study of blood T cells in healthy people across ages. A sample-barcoded 5' primer and a J-beta primer mix were used in a second PCR of roughly 7 to 11 cycles. TCRdb reprocessed the 5' RACE reads with MiXCR, giving one entry per CDR3 protein. The sample records fewer than 650,000 distinct CDR3 sequences, about 26% being singletons. These data were also reused for a study on T cells of mothers and their children.

Sequencing was carried out using blood. The receptors shown here come from a boy younger than 10 in good health.

The chain has TRBV20-1 and TRBJ2-5; 9 bases align to TRBD1. Germline-derived CDR1 and CDR2 are DFQATT and SNEGSKA (reference sequence). CDR3 length: 14 amino acids. V gave up 5 bases and J gave up 4 bases; unmatched junction bases: 8. The CDR3 DNA follows: TGCAGTGCTCCCGGGACAGGGTCGGCAGAGACCCAGTACTTC. This sequence encodes CSAPGTGSAETQYF.

V is TRBV7-9 and J is TRBJ2-5; TRBD1 might be the D (6 bases). Trimming removed 0 bases from V and 4 bases from J, with 9 bases in between. This CDR3 comprises 14 residues. Germline lookup yields CDR1 SEHNR and CDR2 FQNEAQ (reference sequence). The CDR3 loop is CASSLAPRGETQYF. For the CDR3, the DNA is TGTGCCAGCAGCTTAGCGCCCAGGGGAGAGACCCAGTACTTC.

This clonotype showed up just a few times. The chain couples TRBV12-3 or TRBV12-4 to TRBJ2-5, with D maybe TRBD2 (5 bases). V was shortened by 4 bases and J by 4 bases, with 10 bases between the two germline ends. The CDR3 is 13 amino acids. CDR3: CASSSPAGETQYF. CDR3 DNA: TGTGCCAGCAGTTCCCCCGCGGGAGAGACCCAGTACTTC.

This chain connects TRBV18 to TRBJ2-1; 7 bases fit TRBD1. The CDR3 covers 15 residues. Germline lookup yields CDR1 KGHSH and CDR2 LQKENI. J gave up 2 bases and V 5 bases, and 6 bases lay outside the gene matches. DNA for the CDR3: TGTGCCAGCTCATGGGACAGCTCTCCCTACAATGAGCAGTTCTTC. Translated, it gives CASSWDSSPYNEQFF.

This clonotype was seen a handful of times. The rearrangement uses TRBV7-3 and TRBJ2-1; 7 bases match TRBD2. There are 13 residues in the CDR3. Trimming cost V 2 bases and J 7 bases; bases outside gene matches: 2. Per germline, CDR1 SGHTA and CDR2 FQGTGA. This CDR3 is CASSLGRENEQFF. For the CDR3, the DNA is TGTGCCAGCAGCTTAGGGAGGGAGAATGAGCAGTTCTTC. Combining the CDR3 with reference TRBV7-3 and TRBJ2-1 gives the whole variable domain GAGVSQTPSNKVTEKGKYVELRCDPISGHTALYWYRQSLGQGPEFLIYFQGTGAADDSGLPNDRFFAVRPEGSVSTLKIQRTERGDSAVYLCASSLGRENEQFFGPGTRLTVL.

The CDR3 region is CASTALHRGSSYGYTF. The CDR3 coding sequence is TGTGCCAGCACCGCACTCCATCGTGGAAGCTCCTATGGCTACACCTTC. The rearrangement uses TRBV12-3 or TRBV12-4 and TRBJ1-2, with no clear D. This CDR3 is built from 16 residues. V was shortened by 7 bases and J by 4 bases, with 22 bases between the two germline ends.

The count of this clonotype is one. In DNA, the CDR3 is TGTGCCAGCAGCCAAGAACTAATCAGCGACTCCTACGAGCAGTACTTC. Its protein is CASSQELISDSYEQYF. The V call is TRBV3-1, the J call TRBJ2-7; D is unclear. Germline V gene lookup returns CDR1 LGHDT and CDR2 YNNKEL (reference sequence). The CDR3 runs 16 residues. V lost 0 bases and J 0 bases, leaving 12 bases between the germline ends.

The gene calls are TRBV7-9 and TRBJ2-1; D may be TRBD2 (5 bases). The V gene lost 3 bases and the J gene lost 0 bases, with 9 bases spanning the gap. CDR1 and CDR2 from the germline V gene are SEHNR and FQNEAQ (reference sequence). There are 15 residues in the CDR3. This CDR3 reads CASSFGLSSYNEQFF. The CDR3 region has the DNA TGTGCCAGCAGCTTCGGACTGAGCTCCTACAATGAGCAGTTCTTC.

V and J are TRBV6-2 or TRBV6-3 and TRBJ2-4, with D perhaps TRBD1 or TRBD2 (6 bases each). The CDR3 loop spans 17 amino acids. Deletions cut 2 bases from V and 0 bases from J, with 14 bases between. Germline loops: CDR1 MNHEY, CDR2 SVGEGT. CDR3 in amino acids: CASSYRTGTLAKNIQYF. In DNA form, the CDR3 reads TGTGCCAGCAGTTACAGAACAGGGACTCTAGCCAAAAACATTCAGTACTTC.

This clonotype occurred many times. The rearrangement links TRBV7-6 to TRBJ2-5, with D maybe TRBD2 (5 bases). CDR3 length: 14 amino acids. Germline V gene sequence: CDR1 SGHVS, CDR2 FNYEAQ. The V end lost 5 bases, the J end lost 1 base, and 11 bases lay between the germline ends. CDR3 coding DNA: TGTGCCAGCAGCCCAGGACTGCGCCAAGAGACCCAGTACTTC. It encodes CASSPGLRQETQYF.

This chain connects TRBV20-1 to TRBJ2-2, with D perhaps TRBD1 (5 bases). V lost 7 bases, J lost 4 bases, and 13 bases lay in between. The CDR3 has 13 amino acids. CDR1 and CDR2 from the germline V gene are DFQATT and SNEGSKA (reference sequence). The CDR3 coding sequence is TGCAGTGTTCTAAAACAGGCCACCGGGGAGCTGTTTTTT. Amino acids: CSVLKQATGELFF.

The J gene is TRBJ2-2, the V gene TRBV9; TRBD1 might be the D (5 bases). The V end was cut by 1 base, the J end by 1 base, with 8 bases between. Germline CDR1 is SGDLS and CDR2 is YYNGEE. There are 15 residues in the CDR3. CDR3 amino acids: CASSVRQGNTGELFF. Here the CDR3 DNA reads TGTGCCAGCAGCGTACGGCAGGGGAACACCGGGGAGCTGTTTTTT.

The CDR3 DNA follows: TGCGCCAGCAGCCCCCTCATTCCAGCGGGAGGGGGCAATGAGCAGTTCTTC. Translated: CASSPLIPAGGGNEQFF. The V and J genes are TRBV4-3 and TRBJ2-5; TRBD2 aligns across 10 bases. The J call may be faulty, since TRBJ2-1 better matches the DNA end. Germline assignment: CDR1 LGHNA and CDR2 YSLEER. This CDR3 spans 17 amino acids.